This T cell receptor (beta chain) was recorded in a study of T cells in Graves' hyperthyroidism and ophthalmopathy. About the research overall: Peripheral blood draws took place at initial diagnosis, ahead of any treatment.

The trim removed 5 bases at V and 5 bases at J, leaving 9 bases unmatched. Germline CDR1 is SGHTA and CDR2 is FQGTGA. This CDR3 is built from 15 residues. Amplification yielded TCR beta CDR3 regions, with RNA transcripts as the source. First-round RT-PCR of the TCR CDR3 relied on the HTBI primer set. TCRdb used MiXCR to reprocess the multiplex PCR reads, holding one entry per CDR3 protein. The data contain about 380,000 distinct CDR3 sequences, roughly 14% of them singletons. This clonotype was counted a few times. The gene calls are TRBV7-3 and TRBJ2-1; 7 bases match TRBD2. The specimen was blood. The receptor comes from a man younger than 40 with Graves' hyperthyroidism that later progressed to Graves' ophthalmopathy. This CDR3 reads CASSPTAGLNNEQFF. The CDR3 DNA follows: TGTGCCAGCAGCCCAACAGCGGGATTGAACAATGAGCAGTTCTTC.